One sample yielded the 27 T cell receptor beta chains listed below, sequenced in a study of post-analysis software for immune sequencing data. Study outcomes and limitations: TRBV segments more frequent in patients than in controls numbered several and included TRBV5-6, TRBV5-1 and TRBV20-1.

Which antigens these TCRs recognize remains unknown. Incorporated into the TCR beta cDNA libraries were unique molecular identifiers, which served to reduce PCR and sequencing biases. TCRdb itself ran the PCR reads through MiXCR, one entry per CDR3 protein. The sample has fewer than 850,000 distinct CDR3 sequences, about 32% seen once. Sequencing was carried out using blood. These receptors were obtained from a girl between 10 and 17 years old with multiple sclerosis.

V is TRBV14 and J is TRBJ1-2, with TRBD1 as a possible D gene (6 bases). Trimming took 4 bases from V and 7 from J, leaving 10 bases between them. Germline CDR1 is SGHDN and CDR2 is FVKESK. This CDR3 spans 12 amino acids. The DNA of the CDR3 is TGTGCCAGCAGCCCAGGGGCGGCTGGCTACACCTTC. It is translated as CASSPGAAGYTF.

This chain joins TRBV2 and TRBJ2-6, with D unresolved. The V end lost 7 bases, the J end lost 0 bases, and 13 bases lay between the germline ends. Germline V gene data show CDR1 as SNHLY and CDR2 as FYNNEI. This CDR3 has 16 residues. CDR3 sequence: CASTAHPNSGANVLTF. The CDR3 DNA is TGTGCCAGCACAGCACACCCAAACTCTGGGGCCAACGTCCTGACTTTC.

The V and J genes are TRBV6-1 and TRBJ1-2; 8 nucleotides agree with TRBD1. Germline values: CDR1 MNHNS, CDR2 SASEGT. The CDR3 has 15 residues. Trimming removed 7 bases from V and 5 bases from J; junction bases left unmatched: 12. The CDR3 loop reads CASTSGTGIDYGYTF. CDR3 nucleotide sequence: TGTGCCAGCACGTCCGGGACAGGAATTGATTATGGCTACACCTTC.

This clonotype has at least ten counts. CDR3 region: CASRLRDEQFF. The CDR3, as DNA: TGTGCCAGCAGACTAAGGGATGAGCAGTTCTTC. The rearrangement joins TRBV6-6 to TRBJ2-1; D call uncertain. Germline V gene sequence: CDR1 MNHNY, CDR2 SVGAGI (reference sequence). The V end lost 6 bases, the J end lost 8 bases, and 8 bases lay between the germline ends. This CDR3 contains 11 residues.

The chain carries TRBV6-2 or TRBV6-3 and TRBJ2-3, with 12 bases aligning to TRBD2. The V segment lost 9 bases and the J segment 5 bases; nucleotides outside the gene matches: 3. The CDR3 sequence is 13 residues long. In germline, CDR1 is MNHEY, CDR2 SVGEGT. CDR3 residues: CASRLAGEDTQYF. CDR3 coding DNA: TGTGCCAGTCGACTAGCGGGAGAAGATACGCAGTATTTT.

The chain recombines TRBV20-1 with TRBJ1-2; possibly TRBD1 for D (6 bases). The V gene's germline CDR1 is DFQATT and CDR2 SNEGSKA (reference sequence). Trimming removed 5 bases from V and 2 bases from J, with 9 bases in between. The CDR3 spans 12 residues. The CDR3 region is CSAGQLNYGYTF. The CDR3, as DNA: TGCAGTGCTGGACAGTTGAACTATGGCTACACCTTC.

Comment on this clonotype: A read error may produce the germline difference seen at one junction end. The V and J genes are TRBV7-8 and TRBJ2-1; no reliable D call. The CDR3 spans 15 residues. The V gene's germline CDR1 is SGHVS and CDR2 FQNEAQ. The CDR3 nucleotides are TGTGCCAGCAGCTTACAGCCACTATCCTACAATGAGCTGTTCTTC. It encodes CASSLQPLSYNELFF. The full variable domain, its missing parts supplied by reference TRBV7-8 and TRBJ2-1, is GAGVSQSPRYKVAKRGQDVALRCDPISGHVSLFWYQQALGQGPEFLTYFQNEAQLDKSGLPSDRFFAERPEGSVSTLKIQRTQQEDSAVYLCASSLQPLSYNELFFGPGTRLTVL.

The chain is built from TRBV7-2 and TRBJ2-5; 8 bases are a match to TRBD2. Unmatched junction bases numbered 5, after V lost 1 base and J lost 1 base. CDR3 length equals 16 residues. Germline V gene sequence: CDR1 SGHTA, CDR2 FQGNSA. CDR3 sequence (DNA): TGTGCCAGCAGCTTAGGTTCTAGCGGGCCCCAAGAGACCCAGTACTTC. It translates to CASSLGSSGPQETQYF.

The chain has TRBV20-1 and TRBJ2-5; no reliable D call. The V gene's germline CDR1 is DFQATT and CDR2 SNEGSKA (reference sequence). This CDR3 comprises 14 residues. Between the trimmed V and J ends, which lost 3 bases and 5 bases, there was a span of 16 bases. The CDR3 reads CSARSWVLLETQYF. The DNA for the CDR3 is TGCAGTGCTAGGTCATGGGTGTTGCTCGAGACCCAGTACTTC.

This clonotype was seen a handful of times. This rearrangement joins TRBV20-1 to TRBJ2-6, with unresolved D. CDR3 length equals 13 residues. Germline V lookup: CDR1 DFQATT, CDR2 SNEGSKA (reference sequence). V lost 2 bases and J 0 bases, leaving 2 bases between the germline ends. The DNA of the CDR3 is TGCAGTGCTAGACACTCTGGGGCCAACGTCCTGACTTTC. Translation: CSARHSGANVLTF.

In this sample, this clonotype turned up a few times. This CDR3 reads CASSSGGGPGNEQFF. The DNA for the CDR3 is TGTGCCAGCAGTTCCGGCGGGGGGCCCGGCAATGAGCAGTTCTTC. This chain connects TRBV6-5 to TRBJ2-1; 8 nucleotides line up with TRBD2. The CDR3 is 15 amino acids. Germline assignment: CDR1 MNHEY and CDR2 SVGAGI. The ends lost 4 bases at V and 6 bases at J; junction bases unmatched: 8.

In this sample, this clonotype turned up a few times. CDR3 bases: TGTGCCAGCAGCCCAATGACAGGAAGGGGAGGCAATGAGCAGTTCTTC. It specifies CASSPMTGRGGNEQFF. The chain has TRBV5-4 and TRBJ2-1; D is tentatively TRBD1 or TRBD2 (6 bases each). The germline V and J ends were trimmed by 4 bases and 6 bases, with 20 bases remaining between them. The CDR3 is 16 amino acids. Germline-derived CDR1 and CDR2 are SGHNT and YYREEE (reference sequence).

This clonotype was seen a few times. The genes are TRBV9 and TRBJ2-7; tentatively, D is TRBD2 (5 bases). CDR1 SGDLS and CDR2 YYNGEE come from the germline V gene. The CDR3 runs to 14 residues. Trimming pared 0 bases from V and 6 bases from J, leaving 13 bases between. The CDR3 is CASSVVTDSGEQYF. CDR3 coding DNA: TGTGCCAGCAGCGTAGTAACGGACTCAGGCGAGCAGTACTTC.

This clonotype was observed a few times. J is TRBJ1-6 and V is TRBV27, with TRBD1 matching over 7 bases. Trimming removed 5 bases from V and 7 bases from J; junction bases left unmatched: 14. This CDR3 contains 17 residues. Germline CDR1 is MNHEY and CDR2 is SMNVEV (reference sequence). The CDR3 sequence: CASSITRRQGANSPLHF. CDR3 sequence (DNA): TGTGCCAGCAGTATAACACGTAGACAGGGCGCGAATTCACCCCTCCACTTT.

The chain recombines TRBV7-2 with TRBJ2-1, with D unclear. Germline loops: CDR1 SGHTA, CDR2 FQGNSA. V was cut by 5 bases and J by 9 bases, with 20 bases left in between. The CDR3 extends over 15 amino acids. The CDR3 is CASSVRASGVSEQFF. CDR3 bases: TGTGCCAGCAGCGTTCGGGCTAGTGGAGTTAGTGAGCAGTTCTTC.

This clonotype was detected a few times. The J gene is TRBJ2-5, the V gene TRBV20-1; 9 positions match TRBD1. There are 15 residues in the CDR3. Trimming removed 1 base from V and 5 bases from J; junction bases left unmatched: 8. Germline values: CDR1 DFQATT, CDR2 SNEGSKA (reference sequence). The CDR3 reads CSARVYRGLAETQYF. The CDR3 coding sequence is TGCAGTGCTAGAGTGTACAGGGGGCTAGCGGAGACCCAGTACTTC.

This clonotype was observed at least ten times. The chain carries TRBV6-2 or TRBV6-3 and TRBJ2-1; 10 nucleotides agree with TRBD2. With 5 bases clipped from V and 6 bases from J, the junction kept 7 bases outside the gene matches. Per the germline V gene, CDR1 is MNHEY and CDR2 is SVGEGT. The CDR3 has 15 amino acids. The chain's CDR3 is CASSGASGRINEQFF. DNA of the CDR3: TGTGCCAGCAGTGGGGCTAGCGGGAGAATCAATGAGCAGTTCTTC.

This chain connects TRBV28 to TRBJ2-7; possibly TRBD1 or TRBD2 for D (6 bases each). Germline-derived CDR1 and CDR2 are MDHEN and SYDVKM. Trimming pared 3 bases from V and 2 bases from J, leaving 17 bases between. This CDR3 has 16 residues. The CDR3, as DNA: TGTGCCAGCAGTTTGGGCAGTTTACGGGGGCCCTACGAGCAGTACTTC. Protein sequence: CASSLGSLRGPYEQYF.

This clonotype has a handful of counts. J is TRBJ2-7 and V is TRBV11-2, with D perhaps matching TRBD2 (5 bases). Trimming removed 4 bases from V and 7 bases from J, with 14 bases in between. From germline, CDR1 is SGHAT and CDR2 FQNNGV. The CDR3 covers 13 residues. The CDR3 bases are TGTGCCAGCAGCTACAAGGCGGGTGGGGAGCAGTACTTC. Encoded protein: CASSYKAGGEQYF.

The chain combines TRBV2 with TRBJ2-1, with a possible D match to TRBD2 (5 bases). V was cut by 4 bases and J by 7 bases, with 11 bases left in between. The CDR3 has 13 amino acids. The germline V gene has CDR1 SNHLY and CDR2 FYNNEI. The CDR3 nucleotides read TGTGCCAGCAGTGTCTCTAGCTTTAATGAGCAGTTCTTC. It yields the protein CASSVSSFNEQFF.

This clonotype was found a few times. This sequence joins TRBV7-9 and TRBJ2-7; 9 bases align to TRBD1. Germline V lookup: CDR1 SEHNR, CDR2 FQNEAQ (reference sequence). The CDR3 spans 14 residues. After removal of 2 bases from V and 8 bases from J, the junction contained 7 bases not matched to a gene. This CDR3 is CASSLLGQGGQQYF. The CDR3 DNA reads as TGTGCCAGCAGCTTATTGGGACAGGGTGGGCAGCAGTACTTC.

This clonotype has at least ten counts. V is TRBV4-3 and J is TRBJ2-7, with 7 bases that match TRBD2. CDR1 and CDR2 from the germline V gene are LGHNA and YSLEER. This CDR3 is built from 14 residues. V trimming: 1 base; J trimming: 6 bases; junction bases outside the gene matches: 6. CDR3 sequence reads: CASSQGTSLGEQYF. The CDR3 bases are TGCGCCAGCAGCCAAGGGACTAGTTTGGGCGAGCAGTACTTC.

To note about this clonotype: It may be a read error: a sequence one base away is much more abundant. The chain has TRBV29-1 and TRBJ2-7; D is uncertain. The CDR3 has 11 residues. V lost 4 bases to trimming and J lost 7 bases, with 11 bases between them. The germline V gene encodes CDR1 SQVTM and CDR2 ANQGSEA. CDR3: CSVGRDAEQYF. The DNA for the CDR3 is TGCAGCGTTGGTCGCGACGCTGAGCAGTACTTC.

V usage is TRBV28 and J usage is TRBJ2-5; no clear D. Gene TRBJ2-7 matches the end of the DNA better, so the J call may be wrong. This CDR3 is 14 amino acids long. The germline gives CDR1 MDHEN, CDR2 SYDVKM. CDR3: CASSPGPGPYEQYF. The CDR3, as DNA: TGTGCCAGCAGCCCGGGCCCGGGTCCCTACGAGCAGTACTTC.

Turning to this clonotype: A junction end diverges from the germline sequence, so it may reflect a read error. The chain joins TRBV5-5 to TRBJ1-2; 7 bases are shared with TRBD1. Germline lookup yields CDR1 SGHKS and CDR2 YYEKEE (reference sequence). This CDR3 is built from 14 residues. The CDR3 DNA reads as TGTGCCAGCAGCCCAGGGCTACAGGGGTATGGCTGCACCTTC. This translates into CASSPGLQGYGCTF.

J is TRBJ1-5 and V is TRBV12-3 or TRBV12-4, with unresolved D. The CDR3 length is 15 residues. Trimming removed 8 bases from V and 1 base from J, with 15 bases in between. CDR3 in DNA: TGTGCCAGCGCCTCGGACGGTAAAAGCAATCAGCCCCAGCATTTT. Translated, it gives CASASDGKSNQPQHF.

The V and J genes are TRBV14 and TRBJ2-5, with a possible D match to TRBD1 (5 bases). The V end lost 4 bases, the J end lost 7 bases, and 19 bases lay between the germline ends. Germline V lookup: CDR1 SGHDN, CDR2 FVKESK. CDR3 length: 15 residues. The CDR3 region is CASSPLGRSLGTQYF. The CDR3 coding sequence is TGTGCCAGCAGCCCCCTGGGGCGCAGTCTGGGGACCCAGTACTTC.